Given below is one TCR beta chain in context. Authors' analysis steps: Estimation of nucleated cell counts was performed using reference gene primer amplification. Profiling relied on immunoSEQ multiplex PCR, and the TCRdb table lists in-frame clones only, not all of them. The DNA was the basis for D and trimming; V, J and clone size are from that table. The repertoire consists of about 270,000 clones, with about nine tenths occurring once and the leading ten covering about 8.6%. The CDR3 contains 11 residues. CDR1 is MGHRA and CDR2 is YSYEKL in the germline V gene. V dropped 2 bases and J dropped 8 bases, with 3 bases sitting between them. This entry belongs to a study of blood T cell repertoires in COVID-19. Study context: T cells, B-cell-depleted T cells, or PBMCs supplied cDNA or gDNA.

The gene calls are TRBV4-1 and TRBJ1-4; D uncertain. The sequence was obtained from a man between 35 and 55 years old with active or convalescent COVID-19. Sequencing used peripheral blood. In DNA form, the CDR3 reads TGCGCCAGCAGCCAACAGGAAAAACTGTTTTTT. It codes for CASSQQEKLFF.